This record concerns one T cell receptor (beta chain) sequence. What it binds is not known. This entry comes from a study of T cell responses to AZD1222 COVID-19 vaccine. Assay: immunoSEQ multiplex PCR; the TCRdb copy retains only in-frame clones and omits some. This repertoire shows about 130,000 clones, over 85% found once; its top ten account for approximately 6.5%. Study-wide results and caveats: Possibly, clonal diversity was underestimated; donors were largely white British and included more females. With dominance at 160-218 and 743-854, vaccine-associated CD4 TCRs spanned spike. Sampling that yielded the repertoires occurred only after the peak T cell response.

The TCR comes from an adult who received the AZD1222 COVID-19 vaccine. Here the sequenced sample was peripheral blood, taken 28 days after the second AZD1222 dose.

CDR3 in amino acids: CASSELPLGYIQYF. CDR3 coding DNA: TGTGCCAGCAGCGAATTGCCCCTTGGATACATTCAGTACTTC. This sequence joins TRBV9 and TRBJ2-4; no definite D call. Germline lookup yields CDR1 SGDLS and CDR2 YYNGEE. V was clipped by 3 bases and J by 8 bases, with 15 bases between them. The length of the CDR3 is 14 residues.